This T cell receptor beta chain was retrieved from a study of identical twins. Each CDR3 protein is one row after TCRdb ran MiXCR on the 5' RACE reads. The sample includes about 520,000 distinct CDR3 sequences, 22% seen only once; the top ten take around 1%. This CDR3 region has 16 residues. This clonotype was counted at least ten times. A further study also used this sample, focusing on T cells expressing NK-cell markers.

V gene TRBV21-1 combines with J gene TRBJ1-5. TRBV21-1 is a pseudogene locus. Input material: CD4+ T cells sorted from blood. The TCR sequence derives from a woman between 18 and 29 years old in good health. As DNA, the CDR3 is TGTGCCAGCAGCAAAGGTCCGCCAGAAAGCAATCAGCCCCAGCATTTT. Protein product: CASSKGPPESNQPQHF.